This entry lists 6 T cell receptor beta chains sequenced from one sample in a study of T cell repertoires in cytomegalovirus infection. MiXCR, applied by TCRdb to the reads, yields one record per CDR3 protein. The sample has roughly 180,000 distinct CDR3 sequences; roughly 27% are singletons. Sequencing was performed on PBMCs. These receptors all stem from a human donor in good health (CMV status not recorded). Some clones in this sample may be carry-over from other donors' samples.

The rearrangement joins TRBV6-6 to TRBJ1-1, with D possibly being TRBD1 (5 bases). The CDR3 totals 12 residues. Trimming cost V 2 bases and J 7 bases, with 8 bases left between them. CDR1 and CDR2 from the germline V gene are MNHNY and SVGAGI (reference sequence). DNA of the CDR3: TGTGCCAGCAGTTACGCCGACAGTGAAGCTTTCTTT. Translating gives CASSYADSEAFF.

This clonotype was detected only a few times. This chain connects TRBV2 to TRBJ2-5, with TRBD2 identical over 7 bases. The trim removed 6 bases at V and 1 base at J, leaving 11 bases unmatched. This CDR3 is 16 amino acids long. CDR1 and CDR2 (germline): SNHLY, FYNNEI. The CDR3 DNA sequence: TGTGCCAGCAGCTTTGGTGGCGGGGGAGTCCAAGAGACCCAGTACTTC. The encoded protein is CASSFGGGGVQETQYF.

This chain connects TRBV7-2 to TRBJ2-6; 8 nucleotides line up with TRBD1. Germline V gene sequence: CDR1 SGHTA, CDR2 FQGNSA. V dropped 0 bases and J dropped 0; count of bases not matched to a gene: 1. CDR3 length: 17 residues. Here the CDR3 reads CASSLATGVSGANVLTF. DNA of the CDR3: TGTGCCAGCAGCTTAGCGACAGGGGTCTCTGGGGCCAACGTCCTGACTTTC.

This clonotype appeared a few times. This chain uses TRBV20-1 with TRBJ2-5, with a tentative D call TRBD2 (6 bases). Germline V gene lookup returns CDR1 DFQATT and CDR2 SNEGSKA (reference sequence). V lost 5 bases and J lost 1, with 14 bases in between. This CDR3 has 14 residues. CDR3: CSAPTSSFQETQYF. The CDR3 DNA reads as TGCAGTGCTCCAACTAGCAGCTTCCAAGAGACCCAGTACTTC.

This chain links TRBV27 with TRBJ2-7, with D possibly matching TRBD2 (5 bases). V was trimmed by 6 bases and J by 3 bases, leaving 21 bases between them. The CDR3 loop spans 16 amino acids. The germline gives CDR1 MNHEY, CDR2 SMNVEV (reference sequence). For the CDR3, the DNA is TGTGCCAGCAGACCCATACGCTCCGGGATCTACTACGAGCAGTACTTC. It translates to CASRPIRSGIYYEQYF.

A single count supports this clonotype. The chain employs TRBV20-1 and TRBJ2-7; 7 bases match TRBD2. Trimming cost V 3 bases and J 6 bases; bases outside gene matches: 11. Germline V gene lookup returns CDR1 DFQATT and CDR2 SNEGSKA (reference sequence). The CDR3 is 14 amino acids. CDR3 sequence reads: CSARAPGTGGEQYF. The CDR3 DNA sequence: TGCAGTGCTAGGGCTCCCGGGACGGGGGGCGAGCAGTACTTC.